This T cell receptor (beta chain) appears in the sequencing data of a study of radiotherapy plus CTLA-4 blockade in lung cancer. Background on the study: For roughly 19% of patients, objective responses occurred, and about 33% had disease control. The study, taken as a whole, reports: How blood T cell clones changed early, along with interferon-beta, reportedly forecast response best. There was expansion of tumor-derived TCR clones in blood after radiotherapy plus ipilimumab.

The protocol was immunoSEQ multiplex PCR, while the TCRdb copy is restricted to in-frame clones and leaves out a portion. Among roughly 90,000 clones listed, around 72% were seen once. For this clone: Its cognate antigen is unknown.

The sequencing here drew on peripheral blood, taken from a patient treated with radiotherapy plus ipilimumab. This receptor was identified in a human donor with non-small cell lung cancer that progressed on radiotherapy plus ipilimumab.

CDR3 loop: CASGRQGRGEKLFF. The DNA for the CDR3 is TGTGCCAGCGGCAGACAGGGTCGGGGTGAAAAACTGTTTTTT. The chain uses TRBV2 and TRBJ1-4; 7 bases map to TRBD1. The CDR3 contains 14 residues. CDR1 is SNHLY and CDR2 is FYNNEI in the germline V gene. The V and J ends lost 8 bases and 7 bases, in that order; junction bases with no gene match: 10.